The 20 T cell receptor beta chains below come from one sample, sequenced in a study of cytomegalovirus exposure and HLA in healthy donors. Use of 60 Vbeta and 13 Jbeta primers characterized the PCR. Method: immunoSEQ multiplex PCR; TCRdb's copy keeps in-frame clones and lacks some. This table has 120,000 or so clones, about four fifths appearing once. Sample: PBMCs. The receptors were gathered from a woman in her 40s in good health and CMV-seropositive.

This clone appeared a single time. This chain links TRBV7-2 with TRBJ2-4; D remains unclear. The CDR3 length is 16 residues. V shed 0 bases and J shed 0 bases, with 9 bases lying between them. In germline, CDR1 is SGHTA, CDR2 FQGNSA. CDR3 protein: CASSLAVELAKNIQYF. For the CDR3, the DNA is TGTGCCAGCAGCTTAGCAGTAGAACTAGCCAAAAACATTCAGTACTTC. Looking up the rest from reference TRBV7-2 and TRBJ2-4 gives the full variable domain: GAGVSQSPSNKVTEKGKDVELRCDPISGHTALYWYRQSLGQGLEFLIYFQGNSAPDKSGLPSDRFSAERTGGSVSTLTIQRTQQEDSAVYLCASSLAVELAKNIQYFGAGTRLSVL.

The chain couples TRBV9 to TRBJ1-2; 7 nucleotides line up with TRBD1. CDR1 and CDR2 (germline): SGDLS, YYNGEE. The length of the CDR3 is 13 residues. The junction had 8 bases not matched to a gene; V was cut back by 0 bases and J by 12 bases. CDR3 loop: CASSVEATGKHTF. CDR3 nucleotides: TGTGCCAGCAGCGTAGAAGCGACAGGGAAGCACACCTTC.

The J gene is TRBJ1-1, the V gene TRBV29-1; the match to TRBD1 covers 7 bases. CDR1 is SQVTM, CDR2 ANQGSEA, per germline. Losses at the gene ends were 2 bases for V and 1 base for J; bases not matched to a gene: 10. This CDR3 is 16 amino acids long. CDR3 in amino acids: CSVEKTPGTENTEAFF. The CDR3 bases are TGCAGCGTTGAAAAAACCCCCGGGACAGAGAACACTGAAGCTTTCTTT. Full variable domain (remainder filled in from reference TRBV29-1 and TRBJ1-1): SAVISQKPSRDICQRGTSLTIQCQVDSQVTMMFWYRQQPGQSLTLIATANQGSEATYESGFVIDKFPISRPNLTFSTLTVSNMSPEDSSIYLCSVEKTPGTENTEAFFGQGTRLTVV.

V and J are TRBV6-6 and TRBJ2-7; 7 positions agree with TRBD2. This CDR3 spans 13 amino acids. V shed 2 bases and J 6 bases; nucleotides not matched to a gene: 4. CDR1 is MNHNY, CDR2 SVGAGI, per germline (reference sequence). The CDR3 nucleotides read TGTGCCAGCAGTTACGGGGTAGCGGGCGAGCAGTACTTC. Its translation: CASSYGVAGEQYF.

The chain couples TRBV6-6 to TRBJ1-5; unclear D gene. This CDR3 spans 15 amino acids. Germline V gene data show CDR1 as MNHNY and CDR2 as SVGAGI (reference sequence). V dropped 6 bases and J dropped 7 bases, with 19 bases sitting between them. CDR3 protein: CASRNTRTGEQPQHF. CDR3 coding DNA: TGTGCCAGCAGAAACACACGGACCGGGGAGCAGCCCCAGCATTTT.

This chain uses TRBV6-5 with TRBJ1-1, with D possibly being TRBD1 (6 bases). This CDR3 is 15 amino acids long. CDR1 and CDR2 (germline): MNHEY, SVGAGI. The V end was cut by 6 bases, the J end by 4 bases, with 18 bases between. The chain's CDR3 is CASSNRIAGVTEAFF. The CDR3 DNA sequence: TGTGCCAGCAGCAATCGTATCGCAGGGGTCACTGAAGCTTTCTTT.

The chain combines TRBV14 with TRBJ1-2, with 10 bases aligning to TRBD1. The CDR3 spans 15 residues. Germline lookup yields CDR1 SGHDN and CDR2 FVKESK. The trim removed 2 bases at V and 5 bases at J, leaving 5 bases unmatched. The CDR3 sequence: CASSQTGTGVYGYTF. Here the CDR3 DNA reads TGTGCCAGCAGCCAAACCGGGACAGGGGTATATGGCTACACCTTC.

This chain links TRBV2 with TRBJ2-7; 7 nucleotides line up with TRBD2. The CDR3 sequence is 15 residues long. The germline gives CDR1 SNHLY, CDR2 FYNNEI. Trimming removed 4 bases from V and 0 bases from J; junction bases left unmatched: 6. CDR3 sequence reads: CASSATGGFSYEQYF. The CDR3 DNA reads TGTGCCAGCAGTGCGACGGGAGGCTTCTCCTACGAGCAGTACTTC.

This clone was observed a handful of times. J is TRBJ2-1 and V is TRBV9; perhaps TRBD2 as D (6 bases). Germline V lookup: CDR1 SGDLS, CDR2 YYNGEE. This CDR3 has 13 residues. V shed 3 bases and J shed 9 bases, with 13 bases lying between them. In DNA form, the CDR3 reads TGTGCCAGCAGCGGTATTAATAGCGGTGAGCAGTTCTTC. Translation gives CASSGINSGEQFF.

The V gene is TRBV7-2, the J gene TRBJ1-5; TRBD1 is a possible D gene (6 bases). The V gene's germline CDR1 is SGHTA and CDR2 FQGNSA. The ends were cut back, 1 base at V and 1 base at J, with 14 bases in the middle. The CDR3 runs to 17 residues. CDR3 amino acids: CASSLGGQPQSNQPQHF. The CDR3 nucleotides read TGTGCCAGCAGCTTAGGAGGACAGCCACAAAGCAATCAGCCCCAGCATTTT.

The rearrangement uses TRBV6-4 and TRBJ2-3, with 7 bases lining up with TRBD2. The CDR3 totals 15 residues. The V and J ends lost 3 bases and 6 bases, in that order; junction bases with no gene match: 9. Per the germline V gene, CDR1 is MRHNA and CDR2 is SNTAGT. The CDR3 here is CASSDTSVVSDTQYF. The CDR3 DNA reads TGTGCCAGCAGTGATACTAGCGTGGTTTCGGATACGCAGTATTTT.

This chain joins TRBV7-9 and TRBJ1-2; 10 bases line up with TRBD1. Trimming took 4 bases from V and 4 from J; bases not matched to a gene: 6. This CDR3 has 15 amino acids. The germline V gene encodes CDR1 SEHNR and CDR2 FQNEAQ (reference sequence). CDR3 coding DNA: TGTGCCAGCAGCTACCCCGACAGGGGGCTCTATGGCTACACCTTC. Translating it yields CASSYPDRGLYGYTF. Full variable domain (remainder filled in from reference TRBV7-9 and TRBJ1-2): DTGVSQNPRHKITKRGQNVTFRCDPISEHNRLYWYRQTLGQGPEFLTYFQNEAQLEKSRLLSDRFSAERPKGSFSTLEIQRTEQGDSAMYLCASSYPDRGLYGYTFGSGTRLTVV.

This chain joins TRBV5-4 and TRBJ1-2; D is perhaps TRBD1 (5 bases). The CDR3 spans 16 residues. Between the trimmed V and J ends, which lost 0 bases and 4 bases, there was a span of 16 bases. The germline V gene has CDR1 SGHNT and CDR2 YYREEE (reference sequence). The CDR3 DNA is TGTGCCAGCAGCTTGGCCGGGAGGGAGAGGGGCTATGGCTACACCTTC. Protein: CASSLAGRERGYGYTF.

The chain joins TRBV4-3 to TRBJ1-2, with TRBD1 identical over 8 bases. Germline V gives CDR1 LGHNA, CDR2 YSLEER. The V segment lost 0 bases and the J segment 7 bases; nucleotides outside the gene matches: 7. The CDR3 contains 15 residues. In DNA, the CDR3 is TGCGCCAGCAGCCAAGATCTACAGGGGGTTTTTGGCTACACCTTC. Translation gives CASSQDLQGVFGYTF.

The rearrangement links TRBV10-1 to TRBJ2-7; D is perhaps TRBD1 (5 bases). V gave up 4 bases and J gave up 2 bases, with 6 bases separating them. CDR3 length equals 12 residues. Germline assignment: CDR1 WNHNN and CDR2 SYGVQD (reference sequence). The CDR3 DNA is TGCGCCAGCAGTGGGGGCACCTACGAGCAGTACTTC. Translation gives CASSGGTYEQYF.

This clone came up a few times. The chain employs TRBV4-3 and TRBJ1-1, with D maybe TRBD1 (6 bases). Trimming stripped 2 bases from V and 1 base from J, with 14 bases between. Germline values: CDR1 LGHNA, CDR2 YSLEER. This CDR3 comprises 16 residues. CDR3: CASSQPRTEKNTEAFF. The CDR3 DNA reads as TGCGCCAGCAGCCAACCGCGGACAGAGAAGAACACTGAAGCTTTCTTT.

The rearrangement uses TRBV9 and TRBJ1-3, with D perhaps matching TRBD1 (5 bases). Per the germline V gene, CDR1 is SGDLS and CDR2 is YYNGEE. V lost 4 bases and J lost 4, with 15 bases in between. This CDR3 is built from 15 residues. The CDR3 loop reads CASSLERGAGNTIYF. The CDR3 DNA is TGTGCCAGCAGCCTCGAAAGGGGCGCGGGAAACACCATATATTTT.

This chain joins TRBV9 and TRBJ2-2; D ambiguous. The V gene lost 4 bases and the J gene lost 4 bases, with 8 bases spanning the gap. The CDR3 length is 13 residues. Germline loops: CDR1 SGDLS, CDR2 YYNGEE. The CDR3 here is CASSLAVTGELFF. CDR3 DNA sequence: TGTGCCAGCAGCCTGGCGGTCACCGGGGAGCTGTTTTTT. Using reference TRBV9 and TRBJ2-2 for the parts outside the CDR3, the full variable domain is DSGVTQTPKHLITATGQRVTLRCSPRSGDLSVYWYQQSLDQGLQFLIQYYNGEERAKGNILERFSAQQFPDLHSELNLSSLELGDSALYFCASSLAVTGELFFGEGSRLTVL.

The CDR3: CASRTTSETSYEQYF. DNA of the CDR3: TGTGCCAGCAGGACGACTTCGGAGACCTCCTACGAGCAGTACTTC. The rearrangement joins TRBV6-1 to TRBJ2-7, with no clear D. Germline V gene data show CDR1 as MNHNS and CDR2 as SASEGT. V was pared by 6 bases and J by 0 bases, with 15 bases between. CDR3 size: 15 residues.

The chain links TRBV7-6 to TRBJ1-1, with no clear D. The ends were cut back, 5 bases at V and 4 bases at J, with 20 bases in the middle. Germline V CDR1 and CDR2: SGHVS, FNYEAQ. This CDR3 is built from 16 residues. CDR3 bases: TGTGCCAGCAGCCGCCCCCGCCGGGGAGACGGCACTGAAGCTTTCTTT. As protein: CASSRPRRGDGTEAFF.